These 15 T cell receptor beta chains originate from one sample sequenced in a study of T cell responses to AZD1222 COVID-19 vaccine (dated by TCRdb to the early 2020s). The time point label here, explained by the study, means: about 28 days (+/-7) after the second vaccine dose. Library method: the immunoSEQ multiplex PCR assay. Sourced from immuneACCESS, this table was stored by TCRdb with only in-frame sequences that have V and J called. A share of the clones is absent; for the studies checked, an unresolved V gene accounts for under half, and the remainder has no known explanation. The sample table records under 150,000 clones; about 92% of these occur just once. About 3.7% of the sample is taken by the ten largest. The sample here was peripheral blood, taken 28 days after the second AZD1222 dose. The receptors stem from an adult who received the AZD1222 COVID-19 vaccine.

The chain is built from TRBV28 and TRBJ1-2; a weak D match, TRBD1 (5 bases). The germline V gene encodes CDR1 MDHEN and CDR2 SYDVKM. The V gene lost 8 bases and the J gene lost 0 bases, with 10 bases spanning the gap. The CDR3 loop spans 13 amino acids. This CDR3 reads CASGGLANYGYTF. The CDR3 bases are TGTGCCAGCGGGGGGTTAGCTAACTATGGCTACACCTTC.

This chain connects TRBV6-6 to TRBJ2-7; 8 bases are shared with TRBD1. V lost 0 bases and J lost 4; bases outside the gene matches: 5. Germline V lookup: CDR1 MNHNY, CDR2 SVGAGI (reference sequence). This CDR3 has 15 residues. CDR3 nucleotides: TGTGCCAGCAGTTACTCGTCGAGACAGGGGTACGAGCAGTACTTC. Its protein is CASSYSSRQGYEQYF.

This clone showed up just a few times. V usage is TRBV28 and J usage is TRBJ2-1; D not resolved. Germline lookup yields CDR1 MDHEN and CDR2 SYDVKM. This CDR3 has 13 residues. Trimming pared 4 bases from V and 4 bases from J, leaving 8 bases between. CDR3 amino acids: CASSWNSYNEQFF. CDR3 coding DNA: TGTGCCAGCAGTTGGAACAGTTACAATGAGCAGTTCTTC.

The chain joins TRBV30 to TRBJ2-1; 7 bases are shared with TRBD1. This CDR3 comprises 16 residues. Germline CDR1 and CDR2: GTSNPN and SVGIG (reference sequence). J was trimmed by 4 bases and V by 0 bases; bases with no gene match: 9. The CDR3 here is CAWSVPTGQPYNEQFF. The CDR3 region has the DNA TGTGCCTGGAGTGTACCCACGGGACAGCCGTACAATGAGCAGTTCTTC. Drawing the rest from reference TRBV30 and TRBJ2-1, the complete variable domain is SQTIHQWPATLVQPVGSPLSLECTVEGTSNPNLYWYRQAAGRGLQLLFYSVGIGQISSEVPQNLSASRPQDRQFILSSKKLLLSDSGFYLCAWSVPTGQPYNEQFFGPGTRLTVL.

This clone has only one observation. Other DNA sequences within the sample encode an identical CDR3. The chain recombines TRBV9 with TRBJ2-7; maybe TRBD1 (5 bases). Germline CDR1 reads SGDLS; CDR2 reads YYNGEE. V was shortened by 0 bases and J by 0 bases, with 7 bases between the two germline ends. CDR3 length equals 14 residues. CDR3 DNA: TGTGCCAGCAGCGTAGGGACAAACTCCTACGAGCAGTACTTC. This translates into CASSVGTNSYEQYF.

The rearrangement joins TRBV28 to TRBJ1-6; D is ambiguous. The germline gives CDR1 MDHEN, CDR2 SYDVKM. V was cut by 2 bases and J by 10 bases, with 12 bases left in between. CDR3 size: 14 residues. This chain's CDR3 is CASSLEKSVSPLHF. The CDR3 nucleotides read TGTGCCAGCAGTTTAGAGAAGAGCGTCTCACCCCTCCACTTT.

V usage is TRBV11-2 and J usage is TRBJ2-7; the match to TRBD2 covers 9 bases. This CDR3 spans 16 amino acids. Germline lookup yields CDR1 SGHAT and CDR2 FQNNGV. V trimming: 3 bases; J trimming: 4 bases; junction bases outside the gene matches: 10. CDR3 sequence (DNA): TGTGCCAGCAGCTTCGACCTTAGCGGGAGTGATTACGAGCAGTACTTC. This codes for CASSFDLSGSDYEQYF.

The CDR3 DNA sequence: TGCGCCAGCAGACGGAGGGGCGACAGAACATCCCTTACAACTAATGAAAAACTGTTTTTT. Translated, it gives CASRRRGDRTSLTTNEKLFF. The chain uses TRBV5-1 and TRBJ1-4, with D maybe TRBD1 (5 bases). Trimming took 5 bases from V and 0 from J, leaving 26 bases between them. The CDR3 spans 20 residues. Germline loops: CDR1 SGHRS, CDR2 YFSETQ.

The chain has TRBV18 and TRBJ1-1; no definite D call. The CDR3 consists of 15 residues. Trimming shortened V by 1 base and J by 1 base, and 10 bases separated the two germline ends. CDR1 and CDR2 (germline): KGHSH, LQKENI. As DNA, the CDR3 is TGTGCCAGCTCACCACAAAGGGATGCGAACACTGAAGCTTTCTTT. The encoded protein is CASSPQRDANTEAFF.

The chain has TRBV28 and TRBJ1-4; 10 nucleotides agree with TRBD1. There are 13 residues in the CDR3. The V gene end was trimmed by 8 bases and the J gene end by 8 bases; junction bases not matched to a gene: 5. Germline-derived CDR1 and CDR2 are MDHEN and SYDVKM. DNA for the CDR3: TGTGCCAGCCTGGGACAGGGGAGCGAAAAACTGTTTTTT. Translation gives CASLGQGSEKLFF.

This chain links TRBV28 with TRBJ1-2; D is unclear. The V end was cut by 2 bases, the J end by 2 bases, with 6 bases between. Germline V gene sequence: CDR1 MDHEN, CDR2 SYDVKM. The CDR3 has 13 residues. CDR3 sequence reads: CASSLGLNYGYTF. CDR3 DNA: TGTGCCAGCAGTTTAGGGTTGAACTATGGCTACACCTTC.

This clone came up once. The J gene is TRBJ1-2, the V gene TRBV18; D is uncertain. The CDR3 totals 15 residues. Germline V gene data show CDR1 as KGHSH and CDR2 as LQKENI. V was clipped by 2 bases and J by 5 bases, with 15 bases between them. For the CDR3, the DNA is TGTGCCAGCTCACCAGACACCATGGCCTGGTATGGCTACACCTTC. Protein product: CASSPDTMAWYGYTF.

The chain employs TRBV9 and TRBJ1-2; D is unresolved. Germline V lookup: CDR1 SGDLS, CDR2 YYNGEE. V gave up 0 bases and J gave up 4 bases, with 13 bases separating them. CDR3 length: 15 amino acids. CDR3 DNA sequence: TGTGCCAGCAGCGTAGCTGCGGGTTTAGGCTATGGCTACACCTTC. Residues: CASSVAAGLGYGYTF.

The chain combines TRBV19 with TRBJ2-1, with 9 nucleotides matching TRBD1. The CDR3 contains 14 residues. Germline V gene sequence: CDR1 LNHDA, CDR2 SQIVND (reference sequence). The junction had 5 bases not matched to a gene; V was cut back by 3 bases and J by 8 bases. The CDR3 protein is CASSIGTGPHEQFF. DNA of the CDR3: TGTGCCAGTAGTATTGGGACAGGGCCCCATGAGCAGTTCTTC.

This chain connects TRBV7-7 to TRBJ2-1, with D perhaps matching TRBD2 (7 bases). The CDR3 loop spans 16 amino acids. Between the trimmed V and J ends, which lost 1 base and 1 base, there was a span of 11 bases. Germline V gene data show CDR1 as SSHAT and CDR2 as FNYEAQ (reference sequence). CDR3 amino acids: CASSLVGGLSYNEQFF. The CDR3 DNA reads TGTGCCAGCAGCTTAGTGGGGGGGCTTTCCTACAATGAGCAGTTCTTC.